Listed below are T cell receptor beta chains from one sample, sequenced in a study of blood T cells in healthy people across ages. TCRdb recomputed calls from the 5' RACE reads with MiXCR, one row per CDR3 protein. The sample consists of hundreds of thousands of distinct CDR3 sequences, around 25% of them appearing once. These data were also filed under a second study, of T cells of mothers and their children.

The sequenced sample was blood. The receptors come from a boy between 10 and 17 years old in good health. Both conserved end residues are part of each CDR3. Each record gives: J gene, D gene, V gene, clone size, CDR3 protein, CDR3 DNA. D genes are given only for firm matches. Where a row states a size, it is once, few, many or the class of an expanded clone; other rows omit it.

>TRBJ2-5|.|TRBV5-1|.
CASQLPETQYF
TGCGCCAGCCAGCTGCCAGAGACCCAGTACTTC
>TRBJ2-1|TRBD2|TRBV3-1|few
CASSPMRSGRASNEQFF
TGTGCCAGCAGCCCAATGCGAAGCGGGAGGGCTTCCAATGAGCAGTTCTTC
>TRBJ1-2|.|TRBV27|.
CASSLDDYGYTF
TGTGCCAGCAGTTTAGACGACTATGGCTACACCTTC
>TRBJ2-4|.|TRBV20-1|.
CSARDAERQATWGNIQYF
TGCAGTGCTAGAGATGCTGAGAGACAGGCTACCTGGGGAAACATTCAGTACTTC
>TRBJ2-3|.|TRBV7-3|.
CASSWRPGDTQYF
TGTGCCAGCAGCTGGAGACCGGGAGATACGCAGTATTTT
>TRBJ2-5|.|TRBV6-1|.
CASPSRDLGGTQYF
TGTGCCAGCCCCTCCCGGGACCTAGGGGGAACCCAGTACTTC
>TRBJ2-7|.|TRBV4-1|.
CASSQAQGSYEQYF
TGCGCCAGCAGCCAAGCACAGGGATCCTACGAGCAGTACTTC
>TRBJ1-6|TRBD1|TRBV4-2|few
CASSEGTVNNSPLHF
TGTGCCAGCAGCGAAGGGACAGTCAATAATTCACCCCTCCACTTT
>TRBJ2-1|TRBD2|TRBV5-5|few
CASSRAGWNEQFF
TGTGCCAGCAGCCGAGCGGGGTGGAATGAGCAGTTCTTC
>TRBJ2-1|.|TRBV11-3|.
CASSLVEGDEQFF
TGTGCCAGCAGCTTAGTCGAAGGGGATGAGCAGTTCTTC
>TRBJ2-7|.|TRBV20-1|.
CSTPGQANYEQYF
TGCAGCACGCCCGGGCAGGCCAACTACGAGCAGTACTTC
>TRBJ2-3|TRBD2|TRBV20-1|many
CSATGEAGGGTQYF
TGCAGTGCTACTGGAGAAGCGGGAGGCGGTACGCAGTATTTT
>TRBJ2-7|TRBD2|TRBV29-1|.
CSVGEGSSGVTYEQYF
TGCAGCGTTGGAGAAGGTTCTAGCGGCGTCACCTACGAGCAGTACTTC
>TRBJ1-2|.|TRBV4-2|.
CASSPSSTDTRSGYTF
TGTGCCAGCAGCCCGTCATCGACAGACACTAGGAGTGGCTACACCTTC
>TRBJ1-2|.|TRBV12-3/TRBV12-4|.
CASSGGTLYYGYTF
TGTGCCAGCAGTGGGGGTACACTTTACTATGGCTACACCTTC
>TRBJ2-1|.|TRBV7-8|.
CASSLGLGERESNEQFF
TGTGCCAGCAGCTTAGGACTTGGTGAAAGGGAATCCAATGAGCAGTTCTTC
>TRBJ2-1|TRBD2|TRBV29-1|.
CSVSRTRDNDQFF
TGCAGCGTGTCGAGGACTAGAGACAATGACCAGTTCTTC
>TRBJ2-7|TRBD2|TRBV4-3|few
CASSLNSGDLSYEQYF
TGCGCCAGCAGCCTTAACAGCGGGGACCTCTCCTACGAGCAGTACTTC
>TRBJ2-1|.|TRBV25-1|.
CASSEGRYNEQFF
TGTGCCAGCAGTGAAGGGCGTTACAATGAGCAGTTCTTC
>TRBJ2-7|TRBD1|TRBV11-2|.
CASSADRGLYEQYF
TGTGCCAGCAGCGCCGACAGGGGGCTATACGAGCAGTACTTC
>TRBJ1-5|.|TRBV18|.
CASSQGAKDQPQHF
TGTGCCAGCTCACAAGGGGCCAAGGATCAGCCCCAGCATTTT
>TRBJ2-7|.|TRBV7-9|few
CASSLGVNGLYEQYF
TGTGCCAGCAGCCTAGGGGTAAACGGTCTCTACGAGCAGTACTTC
>TRBJ2-7|TRBD1|TRBV28|many
CASRTGGSYEQYF
TGTGCCAGCAGGACAGGGGGAAGCTACGAGCAGTACTTC
>TRBJ1-4|.|TRBV11-2|few
CASSLRGPQGWANEKLFF
TGTGCCAGCAGCCTTAGGGGCCCACAGGGTTGGGCTAATGAAAAACTGTTTTTT
>TRBJ2-5|TRBD2|TRBV20-1|many
CSARLAGETQYF
TGCAGTGCTCGACTAGCAGGAGAGACCCAGTACTTC
>TRBJ2-2|TRBD1|TRBV12-3/TRBV12-4|few
CASSLGTGNRNTGELFF
TGTGCCAGCAGTTTGGGGACAGGGAATAGAAACACCGGGGAGCTGTTTTTT
>TRBJ2-7|.|TRBV6-1|few
CASRGRDVEPSYEQYF
TGTGCCAGCAGGGGAAGAGACGTCGAACCATCCTACGAGCAGTACTTC
>TRBJ2-5|TRBD2|TRBV7-7|.
CASSLNSGKETQYF
TGTGCTAGCAGCTTAAATAGCGGGAAAGAGACCCAGTACTTC
>TRBJ2-1|.|TRBV7-8|.
CASTMEGGYNEQFF
TGTGCCAGCACCATGGAAGGGGGTTACAATGAGCAGTTCTTC
>TRBJ2-3|.|TRBV20-1|.
CSAYSPDTQYF
TGCAGTGCCTACAGCCCGGATACGCAGTATTTT
>TRBJ1-1|TRBD1|TRBV15|few
CATSRDWDRDTEAFF
TGTGCCACCAGCAGAGATTGGGACAGGGACACAGAAGCTTTCTTT
>TRBJ2-7|TRBD1|TRBV7-9|.
CASSGRTGGSNSYEQYF
TGTGCCAGCAGCGGCAGGACAGGGGGGTCTAACTCCTACGAGCAGTACTTC
>TRBJ2-7|TRBD1|TRBV28|.
CASSSRTGASYEQYF
TGTGCCAGCAGTTCTCGGACAGGGGCCTCCTACGAGCAGTACTTC
>TRBJ2-1|.|TRBV28|few
CASSPRETEDEQFF
TGTGCCAGCAGTCCCCGGGAGACCGAGGATGAGCAGTTCTTC
>TRBJ1-1|TRBD1|TRBV3-1|few
CASQTGTTEAFF
TGTGCCTCTCAGACAGGGACGACTGAAGCTTTCTTT
>TRBJ2-1|TRBD2|TRBV11-2|.
CASSLELAGTNEQFF
TGTGCCAGCAGCTTAGAGTTAGCGGGGACAAATGAGCAGTTCTTC
>TRBJ1-4|.|TRBV3-1|few
CASSWTDNEKLFF
TGTGCCAGCAGCTGGACGGACAATGAAAAACTGTTTTTT
>TRBJ2-5|.|TRBV12-3/TRBV12-4|.
CASRSGQGQETQYF
TGTGCCAGCAGGTCTGGTCAGGGCCAAGAGACCCAGTACTTC
>TRBJ2-1|TRBD2|TRBV29-1|few
CSVDGTSGNSEQFF
TGCAGCGTTGATGGGACTAGCGGGAACAGTGAGCAGTTCTTC
>TRBJ2-1|.|TRBV28|.
CASSDRQAANNEQFF
TGTGCCAGCAGTGATAGACAGGCAGCCAACAATGAGCAGTTCTTC
>TRBJ2-1|.|TRBV12-3/TRBV12-4|.
CASSSRFLSSYNEQFF
TGTGCCAGCAGTTCTCGCTTCTTGAGCTCCTACAATGAGCAGTTCTTC
>TRBJ2-7|TRBD2|TRBV3-1|few
CASSQKGGLASYEQYF
TGTGCCAGCAGCCAAAAGGGGGGACTAGCGTCCTACGAGCAGTACTTC
>TRBJ2-7|.|TRBV12-3/TRBV12-4|.
CASGGPTYEQYF
TGTGCCAGCGGGGGGCCCACCTACGAGCAGTACTTC
>TRBJ2-3|TRBD2|TRBV20-1|once
CSARDSSSGGGFLGDTQYF
TGCAGTGCTAGAGATTCGTCTAGCGGGGGAGGATTCTTGGGAGATACGCAGTATTTT
>TRBJ2-3|TRBD2|TRBV29-1|.
CSVEAGGLGDTQYF
TGCAGCGTTGAGGCGGGGGGGCTAGGAGATACGCAGTATTTT
>TRBJ2-5|TRBD2|TRBV20-1|few
CSARDPSGEGETQYF
TGCAGTGCTAGAGATCCGAGCGGGGAGGGGGAGACCCAGTACTTC
>TRBJ2-1|.|TRBV7-3|.
CASSSDSTNEQFF
TGTGCCAGCAGCTCGGACTCGACCAATGAGCAGTTCTTC
>TRBJ1-5|.|TRBV12-3/TRBV12-4|few
CASSPGPSNQPQHF
TGTGCCAGCAGTCCTGGACCCAGCAATCAGCCCCAGCATTTT
>TRBJ2-5|TRBD2|TRBV7-8|.
CASSSGLRQETQYF
TGTGCCAGCAGCTCGGGACTACGCCAAGAGACCCAGTACTTC
>TRBJ2-1|TRBD2|TRBV7-2|few
CASSRLAGGYNGQFF
TGTGCCAGCAGCAGACTAGCGGGAGGGTACAATGGGCAGTTCTTC
>TRBJ2-1|.|TRBV29-1|.
CSVMTFPYNEQFF
TGCAGCGTTATGACTTTCCCCTACAATGAGCAGTTCTTC
>TRBJ2-7|.|TRBV27|.
CASSLRGSPSYEQYF
TGTGCCAGCAGTTTACGGGGGTCACCCTCCTACGAGCAGTACTTC
>TRBJ1-2|.|TRBV6-1|.
CAGHRSPRNGYTF
TGTGCCGGTCATCGGAGCCCAAGGAATGGCTACACCTTC